This TCR beta chain was sequenced for a study of early T cells in non-severe SARS-CoV-2 infection. About the research overall: Chains from this unsorted whole-blood bulk RNA could not be paired. Points from the study as a whole: Database matching using VDJdb favored anti-spike CD8 responses, with private and CD4 specificities left missing.

This clonotype turned up a few times. Antigen specificity is unknown. Trimming cost V 0 bases and J 3 bases, with 15 bases left between them. The CDR3 is made up of 17 amino acids. Per germline, CDR1 LGHDT and CDR2 YNNKEL (reference sequence). Attachment of unique molecular identifiers was made to individual cDNA molecules. TCRdb redid the calling of the 5' RACE reads with MiXCR, one entry per CDR3 protein. The profile shows roughly 83,000 distinct CDR3 sequences, about an eighth of them singletons. The chain has TRBV3-1 and TRBJ1-5; possible D gene TRBD1, 6 bases. The specimen was whole blood, collected at baseline. This receptor was taken from an adult who was a healthcare worker with PCR-confirmed SARS-CoV-2 infection or an uninfected control (not recorded which). CDR3 sequence (DNA): TGTGCCAGCAGCCAAGATCGAACGGGGGCGGACAATCAGCCCCAGCATTTT. Protein sequence: CASSQDRTGADNQPQHF.